This TCR beta chain was recovered during a study of beta chain features in type 1 diabetes (dated by TCRdb to the late 2010s). A note on the overall study: Mean age, gender distribution, total cell number and subset yield did not differ between patients and healthy donors. A total of roughly 110 million sorted cells were examined across all samples, and the number of cells per subset was strongly correlated with RNA yield. The study compared TCRB repertoires of sorted circulating CD4+ T cell subsets between recently diagnosed type 1 diabetes patients and matched healthy donors. Regulatory and stem cell-like memory subsets were obtained from only 8 patients and roughly 8 healthy donors, while naive and central memory subsets were obtained from all 30 or so donors. Overall results and qualifications from the work: At VDJ recombination sites, patients with type 1 diabetes made fewer insertions and deleted more nucleotides, a pattern implying thymic rearrangement abnormalities. In all four CD4+ subsets, TCRB CDR3 length was moderately but significantly shorter in type 1 diabetes patients. Because small numbers of individuals were included in the HLA sub-analyses, any influence of HLA type on TCRB rearrangement was left unresolved. PCR might favor shorter templates, but patient and control samples were amplified and corrected together, so any skew would affect both groups equally. Because cDNA was sequenced instead of genomic DNA, activated cells with high expression could be over-represented, although the groups did not differ in activation or CD3 levels. The naive, central memory and regulatory TCRB repertoires appeared to resemble one another more closely among patients than among healthy donors.

The entire isolated RNA was reverse transcribed using the High Capacity cDNA Reverse Transcription Kit, and thus expressed TCRB transcripts were sequenced. Deep immunoSEQ sequencing was performed on naive, central memory and regulatory T cell samples, with an average of roughly 3.5 million total reads per sample. After sorted cells were lysed in RLT buffer, RNA was extracted with DNase-treated RNeasy Micro or Mini kits, with the choice depending on cell number. To prevent cross-contamination, each cell subset was processed individually, whereas patient and healthy donor samples were processed jointly. TCRB sequences were amplified from cDNA with the immunoSEQ multiplex PCR, producing 87-bp fragments spanning the CDR3 region. Amplicons were sequenced on the Illumina HiSeq platform. In the original analysis: Synthetic template baselines were used to correct PCR bias computationally, reads within Hamming distance 2 were collapsed together, and singletons that could not be merged were discarded. By aligning reads against IMGT, V, D and J genes, CDR3 length, and insertions or deletions at six rearrangement sites were assigned. Within each subset, clonotype counts were normalized to sorted cell number, and only after that were true diversity and Gini coefficients computed with the tcR R package. Repertoire sharing was quantified using the overlap coefficient calculated on TCRB nucleotide sequences. As a proxy for the pre-selection repertoire, out-of-frame TCRB sequences from naive cells were analyzed. Drawn from immuneACCESS, this table holds only the in-frame rearrangements with V and J called that TCRdb kept. Clones are partly lost; checked studies trace under half to an unresolved V gene and leave the rest unexplained. The V and J calls and clone size were taken over from that table, and D and trimming were inferred from the DNA. A total of under 850,000 clones appear in this sample, 13% of them only once. The ten largest account for 0.022% of the sample.

This clone was seen only a few times. Its antigen is unknown. Base qualities are not at hand, and no much larger clone is one base apart. Each donor gave one peripheral blood draw, approximately 0.11 L on average, collected into heparinised tubes. A BD FACSAria II was used to sort naive, central memory, regulatory and stem cell-like memory CD4+ T cells with a panel that included CD45RO, CCR7, CD25, CD127, CD95 and CD27. Every sorted population had a purity above 95%. PBMCs were isolated immediately by Lymphoprep density gradient centrifugation and stained directly without culture. So that batch effects would be minimized, each experiment stained and sorted samples in pairs, pairing one healthy donor with one patient. The CDR3 has 13 amino acids, counting the end cysteine and phenylalanine. Kept here is only the CDR3 DNA, which spans 39 bases and is read in frame from base 1. The junction shows trimming of 3 bases on V and 1 base on J, plus 6 bases between the germline ends. From a lookup of the germline V gene (reference sequence), CDR1 and CDR2 are SEHNR and FQNEAQ.

The source material was naive CD4+ T cells from blood. The sample's cell subset or site label, in plain terms: true naive CD4+ T cells. The chain couples TRBV7-9 to TRBJ2-5; there is no confident call for the D gene. This TCR came from a man in his late teens or twenties with type 1 diabetes. The nucleotide sequence reads as follows: TGTGCCAGCAGCTTCAACTTCCAAGAGACCCAGTACTTC. Its coded protein is CASSFNFQETQYF.